The clone carrying this T cell receptor beta chain was detected once. The junction had 3 bases not matched to a gene; V was cut back by 3 bases and J by 0 bases. CDR1 MNHEY and CDR2 SVGAGI come from the germline V gene. This CDR3 region has 16 residues. These data belong to a study of shared clonotypes between healthy human individuals. Measured with immunoSEQ multiplex PCR; TCRdb has only the in-frame clones, and not every one. Of around 1.5 million clones listed, 95% to 99% are singletons. Sequenced input: naive CD4+ T cells sorted from blood. Sample subset: CD45RA+ positively selected. The clonotype originates from a man aged 30-40 years in good health. The V call is TRBV6-5, the J call TRBJ2-3; 10 positions match TRBD2. The CDR3 DNA reads TGTGCCAGCAGTTATAGGACTAGCGGAAGCACAGATACGCAGTATTTT. Residues: CASSYRTSGSTDTQYF.